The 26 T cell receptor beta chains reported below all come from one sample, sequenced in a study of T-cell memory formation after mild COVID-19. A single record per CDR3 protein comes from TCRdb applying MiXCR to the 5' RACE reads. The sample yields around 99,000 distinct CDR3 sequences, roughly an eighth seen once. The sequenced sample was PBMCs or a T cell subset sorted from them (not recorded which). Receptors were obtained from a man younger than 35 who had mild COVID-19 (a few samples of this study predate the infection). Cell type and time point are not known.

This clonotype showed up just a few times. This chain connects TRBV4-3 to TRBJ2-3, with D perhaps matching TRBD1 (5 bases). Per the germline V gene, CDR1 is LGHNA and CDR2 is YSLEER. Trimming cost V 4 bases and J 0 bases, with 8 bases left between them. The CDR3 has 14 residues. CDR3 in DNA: TGCGCCAGCAGCCCGCGACAGAGCACAGATACGCAGTATTTT. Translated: CASSPRQSTDTQYF.

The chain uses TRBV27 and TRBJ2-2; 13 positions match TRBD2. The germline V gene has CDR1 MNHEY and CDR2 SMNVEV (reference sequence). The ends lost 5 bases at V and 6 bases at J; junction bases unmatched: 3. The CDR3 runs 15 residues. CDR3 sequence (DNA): TGTGCCAGCAGTACAGGACTAGCGGGGGCCGGGGAGCTGTTTTTT. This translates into CASSTGLAGAGELFF.

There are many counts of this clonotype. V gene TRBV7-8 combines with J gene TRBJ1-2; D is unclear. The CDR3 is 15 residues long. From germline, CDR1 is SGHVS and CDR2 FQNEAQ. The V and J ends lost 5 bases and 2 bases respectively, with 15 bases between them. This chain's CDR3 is CASSLEWGVNYGYTF. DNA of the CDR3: TGTGCCAGCAGCCTCGAATGGGGAGTGAACTATGGCTACACCTTC.

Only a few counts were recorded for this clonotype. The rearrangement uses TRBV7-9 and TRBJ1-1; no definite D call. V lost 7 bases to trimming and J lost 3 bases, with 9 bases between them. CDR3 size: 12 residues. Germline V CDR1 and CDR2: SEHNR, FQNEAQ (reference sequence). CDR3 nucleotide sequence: TGTGCCAGCAAACGCGAGGACACTGAAGCTTTCTTT. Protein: CASKREDTEAFF.

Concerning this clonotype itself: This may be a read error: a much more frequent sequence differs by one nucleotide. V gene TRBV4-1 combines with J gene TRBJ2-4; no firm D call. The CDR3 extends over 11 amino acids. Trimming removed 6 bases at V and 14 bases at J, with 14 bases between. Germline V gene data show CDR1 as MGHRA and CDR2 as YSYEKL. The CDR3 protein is CASSSHINEYF. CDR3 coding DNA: TGCGCCAGCAGTTCACATATAAATGAGTACTTC.

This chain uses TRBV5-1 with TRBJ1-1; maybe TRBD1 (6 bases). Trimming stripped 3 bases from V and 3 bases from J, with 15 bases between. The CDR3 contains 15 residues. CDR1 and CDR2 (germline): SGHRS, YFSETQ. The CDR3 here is CASSSSGAIYTEAFF. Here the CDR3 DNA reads TGCGCCAGCAGCTCTTCGGGGGCGATTTACACTGAAGCTTTCTTT. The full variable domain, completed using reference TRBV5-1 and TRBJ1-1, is KAGVTQTPRYLIKTRGQQVTLSCSPISGHRSVSWYQQTPGQGLQFLFEYFSETQRNKGNFPGRFSGRQFSNSRSEMNVSTLELGDSALYLCASSSSGAIYTEAFFGQGTRLTVV.

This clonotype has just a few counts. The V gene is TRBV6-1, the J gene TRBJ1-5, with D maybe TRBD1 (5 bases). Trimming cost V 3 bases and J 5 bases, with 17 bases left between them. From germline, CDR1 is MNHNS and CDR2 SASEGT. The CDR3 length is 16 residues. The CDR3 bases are TGTGCCAGCAGTGATTCGATAGGGGTTTCGGATCAGCCCCAGCATTTT. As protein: CASSDSIGVSDQPQHF.

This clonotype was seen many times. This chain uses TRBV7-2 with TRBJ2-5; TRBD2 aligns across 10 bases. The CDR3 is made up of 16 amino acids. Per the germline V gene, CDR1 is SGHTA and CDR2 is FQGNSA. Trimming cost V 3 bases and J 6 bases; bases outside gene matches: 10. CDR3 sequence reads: CASSFETSGVEKTQYF. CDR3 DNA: TGTGCCAGCAGCTTTGAAACTAGCGGGGTCGAGAAGACCCAGTACTTC.

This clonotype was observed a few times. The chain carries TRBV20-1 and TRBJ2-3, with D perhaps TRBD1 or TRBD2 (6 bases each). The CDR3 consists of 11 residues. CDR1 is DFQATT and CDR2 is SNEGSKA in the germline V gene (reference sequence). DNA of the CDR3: TGCAGGGTGGGACGGGGGCTAGCACAGTATTTT. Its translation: CRVGRGLAQYF.

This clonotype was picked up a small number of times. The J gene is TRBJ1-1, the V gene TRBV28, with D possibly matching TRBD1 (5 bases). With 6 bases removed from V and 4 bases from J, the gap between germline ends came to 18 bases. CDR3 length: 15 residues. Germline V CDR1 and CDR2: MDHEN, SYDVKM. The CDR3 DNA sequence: TGTGCCAGCAGGGATCGTGGGGGGGTATTCACTGAAGCTTTCTTT. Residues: CASRDRGGVFTEAFF. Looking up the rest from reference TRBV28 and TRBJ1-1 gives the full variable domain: DVKVTQSSRYLVKRTGEKVFLECVQDMDHENMFWYRQDPGLGLRLIYFSYDVKMKEKGDIPEGYSVSREKKERFSLILESASTNQTSMYLCASRDRGGVFTEAFFGQGTRLTVV.

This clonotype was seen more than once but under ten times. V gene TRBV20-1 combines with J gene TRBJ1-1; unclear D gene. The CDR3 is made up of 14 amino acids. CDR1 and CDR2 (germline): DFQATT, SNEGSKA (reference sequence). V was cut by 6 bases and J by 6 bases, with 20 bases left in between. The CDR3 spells CSARSQVTISEAFF. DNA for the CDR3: TGCAGTGCGCGCAGTCAGGTGACTATCTCTGAAGCTTTCTTT.

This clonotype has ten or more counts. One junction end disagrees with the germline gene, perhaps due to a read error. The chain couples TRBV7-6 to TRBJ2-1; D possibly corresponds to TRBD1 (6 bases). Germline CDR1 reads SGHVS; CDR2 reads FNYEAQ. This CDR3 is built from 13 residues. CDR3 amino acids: CASSLQGYNEQFF. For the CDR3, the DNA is TGCGCCAGCAGCTTACAGGGATACAATGAGCAGTTCTTC. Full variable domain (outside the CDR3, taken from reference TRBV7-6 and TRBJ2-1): GAGVSQSPRYKVTKRGQDVALRCDPISGHVSLYWYRQALGQGPEFLTYFNYEAQQDKSGLPNDRFSAERPEGSISTLTIQRTEQRDSAMYRCASSLQGYNEQFFGPGTRLTVL.

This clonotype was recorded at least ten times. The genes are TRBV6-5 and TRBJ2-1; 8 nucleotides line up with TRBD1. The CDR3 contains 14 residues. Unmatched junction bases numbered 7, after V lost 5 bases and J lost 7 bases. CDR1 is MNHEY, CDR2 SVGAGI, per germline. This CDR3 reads CASSHQGAGNEQFF. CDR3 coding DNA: TGTGCCAGCAGTCATCAGGGGGCTGGGAATGAGCAGTTCTTC.

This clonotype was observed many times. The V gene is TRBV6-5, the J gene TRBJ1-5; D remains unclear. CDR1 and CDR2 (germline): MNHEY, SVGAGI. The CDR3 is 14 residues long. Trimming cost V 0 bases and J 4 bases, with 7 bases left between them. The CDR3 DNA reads TGTGCCAGCAGTTACTCGAACACTAATCAGCCCCAGCATTTT. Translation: CASSYSNTNQPQHF.

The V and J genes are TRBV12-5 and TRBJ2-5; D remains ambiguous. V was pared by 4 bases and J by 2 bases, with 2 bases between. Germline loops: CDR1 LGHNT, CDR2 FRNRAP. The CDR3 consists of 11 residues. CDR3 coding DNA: TGTGCTAGTGGTTCTCAAGAGACCCAGTACTTC. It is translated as CASGSQETQYF.

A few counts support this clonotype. The chain's CDR3 is CASSPRQGAGEQYV. The CDR3 DNA is TGCGCCAGCAGCCCCCGACAGGGAGCTGGCGAGCAGTACGTC. The chain couples TRBV4-1 to TRBJ2-7; 7 bases match TRBD1. The junction had 9 bases not matched to a gene; V was cut back by 4 bases and J by 6 bases. Germline CDR1 and CDR2: MGHRA and YSYEKL. The CDR3 length is 14 residues.

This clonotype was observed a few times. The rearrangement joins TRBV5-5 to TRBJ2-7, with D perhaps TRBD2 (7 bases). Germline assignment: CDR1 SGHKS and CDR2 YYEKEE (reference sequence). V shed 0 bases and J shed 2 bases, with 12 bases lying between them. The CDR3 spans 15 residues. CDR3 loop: CASSLAEGGTYEQYV. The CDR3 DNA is TGTGCCAGCAGCTTGGCTGAGGGGGGGACCTACGAGCAGTACGTC.

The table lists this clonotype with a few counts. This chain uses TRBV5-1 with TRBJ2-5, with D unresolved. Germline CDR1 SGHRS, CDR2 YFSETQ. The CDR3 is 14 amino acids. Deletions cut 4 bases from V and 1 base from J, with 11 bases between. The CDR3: CASSPNSPQETQYF. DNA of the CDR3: TGCGCCAGCAGCCCCAACAGCCCCCAAGAGACCCAGTACTTC.

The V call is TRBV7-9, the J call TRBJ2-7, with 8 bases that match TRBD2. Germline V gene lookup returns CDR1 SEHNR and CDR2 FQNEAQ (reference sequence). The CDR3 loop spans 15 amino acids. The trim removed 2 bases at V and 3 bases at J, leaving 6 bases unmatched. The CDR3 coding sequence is TGTGCCAGCAGCTTAAGCGGGGGACGTTTCTACGAGCAGTACTTC. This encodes CASSLSGGRFYEQYF.

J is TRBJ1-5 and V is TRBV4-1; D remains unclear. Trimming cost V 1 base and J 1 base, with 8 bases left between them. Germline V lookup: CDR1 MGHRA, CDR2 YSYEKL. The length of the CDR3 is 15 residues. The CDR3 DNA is TGCGCCAGCAGCCAAGTGGGTGGGAGCAATCAGCCCCAGCATTTT. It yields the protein CASSQVGGSNQPQHF.

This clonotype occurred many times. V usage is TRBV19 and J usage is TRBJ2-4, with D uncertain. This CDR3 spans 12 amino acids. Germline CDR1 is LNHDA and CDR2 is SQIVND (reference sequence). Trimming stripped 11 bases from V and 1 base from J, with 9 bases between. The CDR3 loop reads CASARAKNIQYF. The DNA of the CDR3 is TGTGCCTCCGCACGGGCCAAAAACATTCAGTACTTC.

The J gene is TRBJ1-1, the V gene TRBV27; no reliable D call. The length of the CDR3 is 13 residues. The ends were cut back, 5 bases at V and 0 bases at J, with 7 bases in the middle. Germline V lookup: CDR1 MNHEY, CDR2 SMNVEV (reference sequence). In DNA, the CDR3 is TGTGCCAGCAGTCCCTTGTTGAACACTGAAGCTTTCTTT. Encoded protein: CASSPLLNTEAFF.

CDR3 protein: CASGDNEAFF. The DNA for the CDR3 is TGTGCTAGTGGTGATAATGAAGCTTTCTTT. The chain links TRBV12-5 to TRBJ1-1, with no clear D. Trimming took off 5 bases at V and 7 bases at J, with 5 bases between the two ends. CDR1 and CDR2 from the germline V gene are LGHNT and FRNRAP. This CDR3 is built from 10 residues.

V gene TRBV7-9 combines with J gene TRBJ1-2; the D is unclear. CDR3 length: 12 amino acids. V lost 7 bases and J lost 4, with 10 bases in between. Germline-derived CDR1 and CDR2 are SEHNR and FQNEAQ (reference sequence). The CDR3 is CASTDVSYGYTF. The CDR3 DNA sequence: TGTGCCAGCACCGACGTTAGCTATGGCTACACCTTC. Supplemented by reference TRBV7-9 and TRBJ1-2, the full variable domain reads DTGVSQNPRHKITKRGQNVTFRCDPISEHNRLYWYRQTLGQGPEFLTYFQNEAQLEKSRLLSDRFSAERPKGSFSTLEIQRTEQGDSAMYLCASTDVSYGYTFGSGTRLTVV.

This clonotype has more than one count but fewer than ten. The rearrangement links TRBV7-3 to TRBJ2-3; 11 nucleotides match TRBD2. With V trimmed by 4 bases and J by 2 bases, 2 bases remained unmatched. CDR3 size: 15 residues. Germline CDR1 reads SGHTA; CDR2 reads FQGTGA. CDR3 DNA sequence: TGTGCCAGCAGCTCGACTAGCGGGGCCACAGATACGCAGTATTTT. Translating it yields CASSSTSGATDTQYF. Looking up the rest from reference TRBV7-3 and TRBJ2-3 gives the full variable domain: GAGVSQTPSNKVTEKGKYVELRCDPISGHTALYWYRQSLGQGPEFLIYFQGTGAADDSGLPNDRFFAVRPEGSVSTLKIQRTERGDSAVYLCASSSTSGATDTQYFGPGTRLTVL.

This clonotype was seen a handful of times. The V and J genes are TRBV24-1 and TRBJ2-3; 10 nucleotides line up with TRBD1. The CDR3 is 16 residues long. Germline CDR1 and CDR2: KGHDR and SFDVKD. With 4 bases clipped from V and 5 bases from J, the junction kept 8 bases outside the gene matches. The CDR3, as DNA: TGTGCCACCAGTGACTGGACAGGGGGTGGGATAGATACGCAGTATTTT. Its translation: CATSDWTGGGIDTQYF.